The entry below gives a single T cell receptor beta chain sequence along with its context. What it recognizes is unknown. The sample comes from a study of cytomegalovirus exposure and HLA in healthy donors. The overall study: Early release data held approximately 81 million unique TCRs from HLA-typed donors. Study conclusions and caveats: According to the study, 150 to 200 TCR beta chains were cytomegalovirus-associated. There were several of the most significant clusters that appeared linked to common viral pathogens in a later analysis. Earlier analysis yielded a pattern in which most TCR beta V segments were productive about 90% or about 30% of the time.

PCR employed 60 Vbeta and 13 Jbeta primers. Some clones are missing from TCRdb's copy, which holds only in-frame ones; the method was immunoSEQ multiplex PCR. The repertoire holds some 140,000 clones, more than 60% seen once, with 4% in the top ten. The V segment lost 5 bases and the J segment 2 bases; nucleotides outside the gene matches: 7. Germline CDR1 and CDR2: SNHLY and FYNNEI. The CDR3 has 15 residues. The rearrangement uses TRBV2 and TRBJ2-7; 9 bases map to TRBD1. The sample taken for sequencing was PBMCs. This sequence was found in a woman between 40 and 50 years old in good health and CMV-seronegative. CDR3 nucleotides: TGTGCCAGCAGTCGGGACAGGGAAATTACCTACGAGCAGTACTTC. It yields the protein CASSRDREITYEQYF.